The 5 T cell receptor beta chains listed next were all sequenced from one sample in a study of T-cell reconstitution after alpha-beta-depleted transplantation in children. During its preparation, the TCRbeta library received unique molecular identifiers. TCRdb reprocessed the PCR reads via MiXCR and lists one record per CDR3 protein. Of about 830,000 distinct CDR3 sequences in the sample, around 15% were seen once. The source was PBMCs, mostly from graft donor cells, collected 360 days after TCRalphabeta/CD19-depleted stem cell transplant. The receptor source for this set is a male patient younger than 18 who had a stem cell transplant for acute lymphoblastic leukemia, so the T cells may come from the graft donor.

This clonotype was seen repeatedly, ten times or more. The rearrangement uses TRBV5-1 and TRBJ1-5; the match to TRBD1 covers 9 bases. Germline CDR1 SGHRS, CDR2 YFSETQ. The CDR3 length is 16 residues. V lost 4 bases to trimming and J lost 0 bases; unmatched junction nucleotides: 5. CDR3 sequence reads: CASSPGQGNSNQPQHF. DNA of the CDR3: TGCGCCAGCAGCCCCGGACAGGGGAATAGCAATCAGCCCCAGCATTTT. The variable domain in full, with the rest retrieved from reference TRBV5-1 and TRBJ1-5, is KAGVTQTPRYLIKTRGQQVTLSCSPISGHRSVSWYQQTPGQGLQFLFEYFSETQRNKGNFPGRFSGRQFSNSRSEMNVSTLELGDSALYLCASSPGQGNSNQPQHFGDGTRLSIL.

The chain employs TRBV19 and TRBJ2-2; weak D call: TRBD1 (5 bases). CDR1 is LNHDA, CDR2 SQIVND, per germline (reference sequence). The CDR3 consists of 13 residues. V was cut by 6 bases and J by 6 bases, with 11 bases left in between. The CDR3 sequence: CASRQYRSGELFF. The CDR3 nucleotides are TGTGCCAGTAGACAATACAGGTCCGGGGAGCTGTTTTTT.

This clonotype came up a few times. The genes are TRBV4-1 and TRBJ2-7; D unclear. Germline V CDR1 and CDR2: MGHRA, YSYEKL. The CDR3 is made up of 13 amino acids. V lost 4 bases, J lost 3 bases, and 10 bases lay in between. The chain's CDR3 is CASSPEIGYEQYF. The CDR3, as DNA: TGCGCCAGCAGCCCAGAGATAGGCTACGAGCAGTACTTC.

This clonotype appeared a few times. The chain links TRBV7-3 to TRBJ2-2; perhaps TRBD1 as D (6 bases). Between the trimmed V and J ends, which lost 4 bases and 2 bases, there was a span of 17 bases. Germline CDR1 reads SGHTA; CDR2 reads FQGTGA. This CDR3 region has 17 residues. Here the CDR3 reads CASSSLDSGPNTGELFF. CDR3 nucleotide sequence: TGTGCCAGCAGCTCCCTGGACAGTGGTCCTAACACCGGGGAGCTGTTTTTT.

The V gene is TRBV9, the J gene TRBJ1-2; TRBD1 aligns across 7 bases. Trimming removed 0 bases from V and 8 bases from J; junction bases left unmatched: 13. The germline CDR1 and CDR2 sequences are SGDLS and YYNGEE. The CDR3 has 16 residues. The CDR3 nucleotides read TGTGCCAGCAGCGTAGCAGGCCTGACAGGGAGTGGCGGCTACACCTTC. Translating it yields CASSVAGLTGSGGYTF.